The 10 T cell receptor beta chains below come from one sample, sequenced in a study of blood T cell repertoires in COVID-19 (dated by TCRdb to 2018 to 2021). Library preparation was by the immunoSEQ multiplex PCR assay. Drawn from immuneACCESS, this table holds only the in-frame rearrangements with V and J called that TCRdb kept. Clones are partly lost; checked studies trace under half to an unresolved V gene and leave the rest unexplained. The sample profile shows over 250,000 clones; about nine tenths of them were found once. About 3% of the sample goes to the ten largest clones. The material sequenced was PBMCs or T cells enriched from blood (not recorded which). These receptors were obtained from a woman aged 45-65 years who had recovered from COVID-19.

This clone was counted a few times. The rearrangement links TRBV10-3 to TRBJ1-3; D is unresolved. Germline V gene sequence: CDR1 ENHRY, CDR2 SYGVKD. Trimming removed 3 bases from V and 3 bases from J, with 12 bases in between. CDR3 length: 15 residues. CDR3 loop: CAISDYSNHGNTIYF. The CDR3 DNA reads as TGTGCCATCAGTGACTACAGCAACCATGGAAACACCATATATTTT.

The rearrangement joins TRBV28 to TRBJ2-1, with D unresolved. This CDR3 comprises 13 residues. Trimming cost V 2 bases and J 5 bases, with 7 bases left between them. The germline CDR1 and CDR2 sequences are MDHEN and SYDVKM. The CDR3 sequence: CASSLTLNNEQFF. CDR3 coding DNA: TGTGCCAGCAGTTTAACACTAAACAATGAGCAGTTCTTC.

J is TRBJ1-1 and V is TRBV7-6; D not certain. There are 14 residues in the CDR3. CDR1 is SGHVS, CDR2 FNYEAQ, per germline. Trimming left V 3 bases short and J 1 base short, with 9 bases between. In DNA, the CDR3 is TGTGCCAGCAGCTTCTCGGGAGCGAACACTGAAGCTTTCTTT. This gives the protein CASSFSGANTEAFF.

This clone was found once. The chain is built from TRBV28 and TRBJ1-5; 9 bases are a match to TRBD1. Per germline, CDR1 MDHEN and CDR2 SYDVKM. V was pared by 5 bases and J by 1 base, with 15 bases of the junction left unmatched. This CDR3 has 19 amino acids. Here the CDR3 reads CASSGHPGQGLKSNQPQHF. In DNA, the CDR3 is TGTGCCAGCAGTGGCCATCCGGGACAGGGCCTTAAGAGCAATCAGCCCCAGCATTTT.

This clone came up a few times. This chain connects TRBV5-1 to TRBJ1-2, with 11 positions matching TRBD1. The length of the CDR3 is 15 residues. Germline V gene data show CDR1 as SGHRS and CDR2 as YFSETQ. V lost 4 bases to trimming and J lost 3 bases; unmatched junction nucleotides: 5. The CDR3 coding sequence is TGCGCCAGCAGCCCAGGACAGGGGGCCTACTATGGCTACACCTTC. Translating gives CASSPGQGAYYGYTF.

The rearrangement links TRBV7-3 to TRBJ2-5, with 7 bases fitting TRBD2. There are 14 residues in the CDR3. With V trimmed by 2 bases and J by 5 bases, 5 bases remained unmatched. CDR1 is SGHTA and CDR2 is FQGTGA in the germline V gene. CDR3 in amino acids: CASSLAGVRETQYF. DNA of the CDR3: TGTGCCAGCAGCTTAGCGGGAGTGAGGGAGACCCAGTACTTC. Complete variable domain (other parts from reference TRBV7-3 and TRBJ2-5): GAGVSQTPSNKVTEKGKYVELRCDPISGHTALYWYRQSLGQGPEFLIYFQGTGAADDSGLPNDRFFAVRPEGSVSTLKIQRTERGDSAVYLCASSLAGVRETQYFGPGTRLLVL.

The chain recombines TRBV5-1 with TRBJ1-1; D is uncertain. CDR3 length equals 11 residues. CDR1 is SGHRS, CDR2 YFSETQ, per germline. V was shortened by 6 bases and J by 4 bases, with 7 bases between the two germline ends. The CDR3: CASTRGTEAFF. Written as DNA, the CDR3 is TGCGCCAGCACACGAGGCACTGAAGCTTTCTTT.

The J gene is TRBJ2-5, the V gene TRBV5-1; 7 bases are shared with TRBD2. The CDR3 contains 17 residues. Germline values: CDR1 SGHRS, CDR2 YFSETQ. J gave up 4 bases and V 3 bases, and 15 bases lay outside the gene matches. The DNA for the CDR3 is TGCGCCAGCAGCTGGGGGGGTATCGCCCGTTGGGGAGAGACCCAGTACTTC. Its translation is CASSWGGIARWGETQYF.

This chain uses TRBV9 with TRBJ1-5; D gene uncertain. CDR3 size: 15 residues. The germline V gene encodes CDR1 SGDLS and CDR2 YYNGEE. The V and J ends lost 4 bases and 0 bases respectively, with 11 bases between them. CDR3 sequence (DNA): TGTGCCAGCAGCCAGGAAGGAATTAGCAATCAGCCCCAGCATTTT. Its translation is CASSQEGISNQPQHF.

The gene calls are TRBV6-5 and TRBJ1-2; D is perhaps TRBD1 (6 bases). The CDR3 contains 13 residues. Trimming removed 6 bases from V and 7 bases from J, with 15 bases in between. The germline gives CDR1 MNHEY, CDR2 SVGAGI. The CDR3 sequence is CASRQGLFGGYTF. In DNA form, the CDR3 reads TGTGCCAGCAGACAGGGACTATTTGGTGGCTACACCTTC.